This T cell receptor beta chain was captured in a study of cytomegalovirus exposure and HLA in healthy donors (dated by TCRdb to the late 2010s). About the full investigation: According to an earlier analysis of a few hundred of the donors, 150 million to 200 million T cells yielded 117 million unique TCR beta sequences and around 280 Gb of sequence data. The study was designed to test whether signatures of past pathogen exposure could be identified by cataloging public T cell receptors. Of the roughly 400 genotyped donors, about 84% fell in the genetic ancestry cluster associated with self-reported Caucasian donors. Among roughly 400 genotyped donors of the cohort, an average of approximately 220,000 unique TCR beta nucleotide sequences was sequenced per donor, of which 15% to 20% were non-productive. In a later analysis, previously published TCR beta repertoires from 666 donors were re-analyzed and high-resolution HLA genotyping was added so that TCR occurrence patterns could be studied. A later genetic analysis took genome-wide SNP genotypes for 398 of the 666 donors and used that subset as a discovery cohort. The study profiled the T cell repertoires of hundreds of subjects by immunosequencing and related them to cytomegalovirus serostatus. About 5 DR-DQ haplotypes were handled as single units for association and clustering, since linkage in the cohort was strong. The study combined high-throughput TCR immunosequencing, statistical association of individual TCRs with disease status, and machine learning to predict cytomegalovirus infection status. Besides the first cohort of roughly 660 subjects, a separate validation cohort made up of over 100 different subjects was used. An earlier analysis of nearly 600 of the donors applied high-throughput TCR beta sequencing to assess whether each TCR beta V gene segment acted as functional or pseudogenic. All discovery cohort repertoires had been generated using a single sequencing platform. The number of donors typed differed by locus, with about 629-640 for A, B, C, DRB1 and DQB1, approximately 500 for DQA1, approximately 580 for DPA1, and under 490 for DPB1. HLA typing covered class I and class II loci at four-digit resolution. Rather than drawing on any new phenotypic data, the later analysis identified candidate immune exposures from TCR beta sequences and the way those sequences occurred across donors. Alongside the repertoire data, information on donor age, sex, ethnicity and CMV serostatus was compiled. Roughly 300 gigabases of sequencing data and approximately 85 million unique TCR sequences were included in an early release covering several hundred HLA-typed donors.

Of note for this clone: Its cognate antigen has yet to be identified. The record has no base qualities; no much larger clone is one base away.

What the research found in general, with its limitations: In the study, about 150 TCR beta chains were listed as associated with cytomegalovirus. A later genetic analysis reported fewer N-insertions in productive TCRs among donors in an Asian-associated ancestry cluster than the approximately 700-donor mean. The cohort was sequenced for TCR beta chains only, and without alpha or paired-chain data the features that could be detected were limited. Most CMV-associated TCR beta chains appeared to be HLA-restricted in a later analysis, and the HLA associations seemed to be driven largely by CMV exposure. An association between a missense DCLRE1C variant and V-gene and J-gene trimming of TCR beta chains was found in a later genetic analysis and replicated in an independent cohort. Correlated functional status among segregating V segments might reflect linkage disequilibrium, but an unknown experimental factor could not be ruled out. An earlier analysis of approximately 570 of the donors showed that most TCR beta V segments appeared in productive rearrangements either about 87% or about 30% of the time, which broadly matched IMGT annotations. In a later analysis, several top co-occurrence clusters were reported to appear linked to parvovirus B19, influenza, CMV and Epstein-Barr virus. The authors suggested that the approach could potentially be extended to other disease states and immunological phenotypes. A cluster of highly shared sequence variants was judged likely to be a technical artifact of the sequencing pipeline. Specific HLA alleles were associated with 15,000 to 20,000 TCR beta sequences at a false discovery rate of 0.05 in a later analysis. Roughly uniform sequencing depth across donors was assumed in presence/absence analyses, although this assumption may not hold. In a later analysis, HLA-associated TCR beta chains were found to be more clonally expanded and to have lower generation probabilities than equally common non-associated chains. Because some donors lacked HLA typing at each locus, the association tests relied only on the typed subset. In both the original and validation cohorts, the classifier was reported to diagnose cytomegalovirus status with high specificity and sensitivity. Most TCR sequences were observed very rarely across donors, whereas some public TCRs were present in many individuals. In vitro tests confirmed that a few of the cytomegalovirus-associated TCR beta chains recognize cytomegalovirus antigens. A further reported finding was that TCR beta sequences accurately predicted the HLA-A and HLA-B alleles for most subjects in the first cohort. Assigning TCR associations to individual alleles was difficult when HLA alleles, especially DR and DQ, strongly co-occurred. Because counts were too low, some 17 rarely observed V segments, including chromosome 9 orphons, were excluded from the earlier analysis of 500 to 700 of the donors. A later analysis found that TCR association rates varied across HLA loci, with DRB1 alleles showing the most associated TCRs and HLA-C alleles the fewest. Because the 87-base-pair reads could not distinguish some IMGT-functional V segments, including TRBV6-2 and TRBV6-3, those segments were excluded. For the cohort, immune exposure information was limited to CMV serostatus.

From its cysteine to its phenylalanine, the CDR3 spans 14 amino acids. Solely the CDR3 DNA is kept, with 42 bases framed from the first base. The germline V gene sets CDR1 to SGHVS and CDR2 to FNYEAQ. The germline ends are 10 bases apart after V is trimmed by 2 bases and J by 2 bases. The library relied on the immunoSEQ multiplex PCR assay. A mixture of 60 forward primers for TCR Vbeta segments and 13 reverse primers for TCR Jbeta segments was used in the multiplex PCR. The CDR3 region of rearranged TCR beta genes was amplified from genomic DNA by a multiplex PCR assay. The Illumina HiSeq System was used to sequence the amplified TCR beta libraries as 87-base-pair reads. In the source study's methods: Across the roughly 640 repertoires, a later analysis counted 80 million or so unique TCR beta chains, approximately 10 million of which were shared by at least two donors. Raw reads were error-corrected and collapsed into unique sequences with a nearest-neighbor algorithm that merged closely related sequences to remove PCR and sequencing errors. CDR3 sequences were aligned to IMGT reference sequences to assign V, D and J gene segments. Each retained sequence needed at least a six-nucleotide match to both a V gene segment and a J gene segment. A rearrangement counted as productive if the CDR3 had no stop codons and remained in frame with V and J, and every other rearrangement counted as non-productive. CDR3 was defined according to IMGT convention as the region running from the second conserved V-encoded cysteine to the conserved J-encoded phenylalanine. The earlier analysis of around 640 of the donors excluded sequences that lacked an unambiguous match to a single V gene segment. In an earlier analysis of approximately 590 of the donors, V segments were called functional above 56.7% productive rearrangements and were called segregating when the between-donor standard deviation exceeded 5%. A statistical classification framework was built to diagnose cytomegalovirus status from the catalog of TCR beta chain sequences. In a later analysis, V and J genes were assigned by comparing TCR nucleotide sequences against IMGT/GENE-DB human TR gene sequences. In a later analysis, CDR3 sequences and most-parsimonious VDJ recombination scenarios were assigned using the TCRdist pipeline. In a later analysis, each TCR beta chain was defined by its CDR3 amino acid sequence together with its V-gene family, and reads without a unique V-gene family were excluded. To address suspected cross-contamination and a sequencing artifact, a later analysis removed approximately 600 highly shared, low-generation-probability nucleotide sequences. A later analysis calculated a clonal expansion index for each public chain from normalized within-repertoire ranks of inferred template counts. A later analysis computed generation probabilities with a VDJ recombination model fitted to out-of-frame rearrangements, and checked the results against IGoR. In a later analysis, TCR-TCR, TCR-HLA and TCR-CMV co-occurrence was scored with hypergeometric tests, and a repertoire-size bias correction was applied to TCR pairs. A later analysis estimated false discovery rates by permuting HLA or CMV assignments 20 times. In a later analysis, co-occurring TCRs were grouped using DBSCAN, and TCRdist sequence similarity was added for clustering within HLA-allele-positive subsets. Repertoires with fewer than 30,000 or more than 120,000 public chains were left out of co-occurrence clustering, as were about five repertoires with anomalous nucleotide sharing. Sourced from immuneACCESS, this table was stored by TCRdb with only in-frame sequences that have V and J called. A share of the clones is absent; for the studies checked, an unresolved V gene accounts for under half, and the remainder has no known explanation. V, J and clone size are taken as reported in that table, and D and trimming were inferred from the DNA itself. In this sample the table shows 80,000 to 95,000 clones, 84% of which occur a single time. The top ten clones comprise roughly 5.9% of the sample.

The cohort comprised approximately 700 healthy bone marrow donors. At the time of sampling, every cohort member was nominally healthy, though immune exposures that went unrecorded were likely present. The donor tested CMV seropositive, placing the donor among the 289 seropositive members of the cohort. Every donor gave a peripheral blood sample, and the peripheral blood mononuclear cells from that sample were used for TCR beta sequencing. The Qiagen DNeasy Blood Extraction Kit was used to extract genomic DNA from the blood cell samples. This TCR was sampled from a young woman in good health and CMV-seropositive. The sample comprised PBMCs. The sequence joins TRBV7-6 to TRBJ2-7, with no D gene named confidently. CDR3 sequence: CASSLLYSPYEQYF. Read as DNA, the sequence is TGTGCCAGCAGCTTATTGTACAGCCCCTACGAGCAGTACTTC.